What follows are 22 T cell receptor beta chains derived from one specimen sequenced in a study of blood T cell repertoires in COVID-19. Only in-frame clones appear in the TCRdb table, and some are missing; sequencing was by immunoSEQ multiplex PCR. Found here are about 180,000 clones, around 80% of them singletons; the top ten hold 10% to 15%. Sequencing used peripheral blood. Source of these receptors: a woman of 80 years or more with COVID-19, enrolled during active disease.

The rearrangement joins TRBV19 to TRBJ1-5; 9 bases are shared with TRBD1. V shed 6 bases, J shed 4 bases, and the junction held 4 bases outside the gene matches. CDR3 length: 14 residues. CDR1 is LNHDA, CDR2 SQIVND, per germline (reference sequence). In DNA form, the CDR3 reads TGTGCCAGTAGACAGGGGGCCGTAAATCAGCCCCAGCATTTT. As protein: CASRQGAVNQPQHF.

This sequence joins TRBV11-3 and TRBJ2-3; 16 nucleotides match TRBD2. The CDR3 has 20 residues. The V and J ends lost 5 bases and 4 bases, in that order; junction bases with no gene match: 15. Germline V lookup: CDR1 SGHNT, CDR2 YENEEA. Here the CDR3 DNA reads TGTGCCAGCAGCCACCAACCGGGACTAGCGGGGGGGCCTCCCCCAGATACGCAGTATTTT. It codes for CASSHQPGLAGGPPPDTQYF.

The rearrangement uses TRBV29-1 and TRBJ2-7, with TRBD1 identical over 10 bases. J lost 3 bases, V lost 7 bases, and 6 bases had no gene match. The CDR3 sequence is 13 residues long. Germline V lookup: CDR1 SQVTM, CDR2 ANQGSEA. The CDR3 loop reads CSARTGGSYEQYF. CDR3 coding DNA: TGCAGCGCACGGACAGGGGGTAGCTACGAGCAGTACTTC.

The sample holds a few counts of this clone. The chain joins TRBV18 to TRBJ2-1, with 8 bases lining up with TRBD2. CDR1 and CDR2 from the germline V gene are KGHSH and LQKENI. Unmatched junction bases numbered 4, after V lost 3 bases and J lost 6 bases. This CDR3 is 14 amino acids long. The CDR3 protein is CASSPNRGGNEQFF. The CDR3 coding sequence is TGTGCCAGCTCACCTAACCGGGGGGGCAATGAGCAGTTCTTC.

The V and J genes are TRBV29-1 and TRBJ2-7, with D unclear. The length of the CDR3 is 12 residues. V was cut by 6 bases and J by 0 bases, with 9 bases left in between. Germline V CDR1 and CDR2: SQVTM, ANQGSEA. Written as DNA, the CDR3 is TGCAGCGTCCTTACAACCTCCTACGAGCAGTACTTC. Encoded protein: CSVLTTSYEQYF.

V and J are TRBV18 and TRBJ2-7, with D possibly TRBD1 on 5 matching bases. Trimming left V 3 bases short and J 0 bases short, with 12 bases between. The CDR3 is 15 amino acids. Germline V gene lookup returns CDR1 KGHSH and CDR2 LQKENI. CDR3 protein: CASSPTETSSYEQYF. CDR3 in DNA: TGTGCCAGCTCACCGACAGAAACAAGCTCCTACGAGCAGTACTTC.

The V gene is TRBV6-1, the J gene TRBJ1-4, with 8 bases matching TRBD1. Germline trimming cut 3 bases from V and 8 bases from J; bases unmatched to any gene: 5. Per germline, CDR1 MNHNS and CDR2 SASEGT. The CDR3 spans 14 residues. CDR3 region: CASSEGQAGEKLFF. CDR3 bases: TGTGCCAGCAGTGAGGGACAGGCTGGGGAAAAACTGTTTTTT.

This sequence joins TRBV7-2 and TRBJ2-3, with D possibly being TRBD2 (6 bases). Germline V gene sequence: CDR1 SGHTA, CDR2 FQGNSA. With 6 bases removed from V and 4 bases from J, the gap between germline ends came to 20 bases. The CDR3 runs 16 residues. CDR3 protein: CASRRGAYVSSDTQYF. The CDR3 nucleotides read TGTGCCAGCAGACGCGGGGCTTACGTTAGCTCAGATACGCAGTATTTT.

This clone was recorded only once. The J gene is TRBJ2-1, the V gene TRBV15, with TRBD2 as a possible D gene (6 bases). This CDR3 comprises 15 residues. Trimming took 7 bases from V and 4 from J, leaving 17 bases between them. In germline, CDR1 is LNHNV, CDR2 YYDKDF (reference sequence). The CDR3 region has the DNA TGTGCCACCACACGTTCCCCGACTAGTTACAATGAGCAGTTCTTC. This gives the protein CATTRSPTSYNEQFF.

The chain joins TRBV5-5 to TRBJ2-7, with TRBD2 matching 14 bases. Looked up from germline, CDR1 is SGHKS and CDR2 is YYEKEE (reference sequence). V lost 1 base and J lost 11; bases outside the gene matches: 23. This CDR3 comprises 20 residues. This CDR3 reads CASSLWPPGTSGGTYSIEYF. In DNA, the CDR3 is TGTGCCAGCAGCTTGTGGCCCCCGGGGACTAGCGGGGGCACGTATTCAATCGAGTACTTC. The variable domain in full, completed from reference TRBV5-5 and TRBJ2-7, reads DAGVTQSPTHLIKTRGQQVTLRCSPISGHKSVSWYQQVLGQGPQFIFQYYEKEERGRGNFPDRFSARQFPNYSSELNVNALLLGDSALYLCASSLWPPGTSGGTYSIEYFGPGTRLTVT.

This clone was observed once. This chain joins TRBV7-2 and TRBJ2-7; TRBD1 might be the D (6 bases). V lost 1 base to trimming and J lost 4 bases, with 20 bases between them. Germline V gives CDR1 SGHTA, CDR2 FQGNSA. This CDR3 spans 17 amino acids. The CDR3 DNA reads TGTGCCAGCAGCTTAGGCGGTTGGGCCACAGGGTTTTACGAGCAGTACTTC. Translating gives CASSLGGWATGFYEQYF.

J is TRBJ2-5 and V is TRBV12-3 or TRBV12-4; 7 bases line up with TRBD1. The CDR3 is made up of 12 amino acids. With V trimmed by 6 bases and J by 7 bases, 5 bases remained unmatched. The CDR3 DNA reads as TGTGCCAGCAGCAAAGCAGGGGGGACCCAGTACTTC. Its translation: CASSKAGGTQYF.

On this clone: Other DNA sequences in this sample translate to the same CDR3. V usage is TRBV28 and J usage is TRBJ2-7; D remains ambiguous. The V end lost 5 bases, the J end lost 2 bases, and 4 bases lay between the germline ends. The germline V gene has CDR1 MDHEN and CDR2 SYDVKM. The CDR3 runs to 11 residues. CDR3 loop: CASSLAYEQYF. Written as DNA, the CDR3 is TGTGCCAGCAGTCTAGCCTACGAGCAGTACTTC.

This chain connects TRBV6-2 or TRBV6-3 to TRBJ2-3; the D is unclear. Per germline, CDR1 MNHEY and CDR2 SVGEGT. The CDR3 runs to 13 residues. The V and J ends lost 2 bases and 2 bases respectively, with 5 bases between them. The CDR3 DNA reads TGTGCCAGCAGTTACCTATTCACAGATACGCAGTATTTT. Encoded protein: CASSYLFTDTQYF.

The table lists this clone with a count of one. The genes are TRBV30 and TRBJ2-2; D remains unclear. V was clipped by 4 bases and J by 1 base, with 7 bases between them. This CDR3 comprises 13 residues. The V gene's germline CDR1 is GTSNPN and CDR2 SVGIG (reference sequence). The CDR3 is CAWNSGNTGELFF. The CDR3, as DNA: TGTGCCTGGAACTCAGGGAACACCGGGGAGCTGTTTTTT.

This chain uses TRBV5-8 with TRBJ2-3; TRBD1 aligns across 7 bases. Per germline, CDR1 SGHTS and CDR2 YDEGEE. V trimming: 4 bases; J trimming: 2 bases; junction bases outside the gene matches: 7. The CDR3 runs 15 residues. CDR3 loop: CASSVGTATTDTQYF. CDR3 in DNA: TGTGCCAGCAGCGTCGGGACAGCCACCACAGATACGCAGTATTTT.

The rearrangement uses TRBV6-6 and TRBJ2-2; the match to TRBD1 covers 7 bases. There are 15 residues in the CDR3. Per germline, CDR1 MNHNY and CDR2 SVGAGI (reference sequence). Losses at the gene ends were 5 bases for V and 2 bases for J; bases not matched to a gene: 5. CDR3 sequence reads: CASSAGTDNTGELFF. In DNA, the CDR3 is TGTGCCAGCAGTGCCGGGACAGACAACACCGGGGAGCTGTTTTTT.

This clone was observed once. This chain uses TRBV18 with TRBJ2-7; 14 bases are shared with TRBD2. Germline values: CDR1 KGHSH, CDR2 LQKENI. This CDR3 has 16 residues. With 5 bases clipped from V and 11 bases from J, the junction kept 14 bases outside the gene matches. CDR3 nucleotide sequence: TGTGCCAGCTCAGAATATACCGGGACTAGCGGGAGAAGGGAGTACTTC. As protein: CASSEYTGTSGRREYF. Full variable domain (rest looked up from reference TRBV18 and TRBJ2-7): NAGVMQNPRHLVRRRGQEARLRCSPMKGHSHVYWYRQLPEEGLKFMVYLQKENIIDESGMPKERFSAEFPKEGPSILRIQQVVRGDSAAYFCASSEYTGTSGRREYFGPGTRLTVT.

The chain uses TRBV4-1 and TRBJ1-1; 8 bases line up with TRBD1. From germline, CDR1 is MGHRA and CDR2 YSYEKL. V lost 3 bases and J lost 5; bases outside the gene matches: 8. The CDR3 runs to 15 residues. The CDR3 reads CASSQRTGRRTEAFF. CDR3 bases: TGCGCCAGCAGCCAGAGGACAGGGCGAAGAACTGAAGCTTTCTTT.

A note on this clone: Other nucleotide sequences in the sample specify the same CDR3. The rearrangement uses TRBV6-5 and TRBJ2-7; D perhaps matches TRBD2 (6 bases). Trimming took off 2 bases at V and 2 bases at J, with 10 bases between the two ends. Germline V gene lookup returns CDR1 MNHEY and CDR2 SVGAGI. This CDR3 is built from 14 residues. The CDR3 protein is CASSYGRGPYEQYF. CDR3 coding DNA: TGTGCCAGCAGTTACGGGCGGGGCCCCTACGAGCAGTACTTC.

The V call is TRBV30, the J call TRBJ2-7, with 8 positions matching TRBD1. This CDR3 is 12 amino acids long. Germline CDR1 and CDR2: GTSNPN and SVGIG (reference sequence). The J segment lost 9 bases and the V segment lost 6 bases, leaving 10 bases of the junction unmatched. This CDR3 reads CACQGASLGQYF. Written as DNA, the CDR3 is TGTGCCTGCCAGGGGGCGTCCCTAGGGCAGTACTTC.

The count of this clone is one. The rearrangement links TRBV6-5 to TRBJ2-5; possible D gene TRBD1, 6 bases. In germline, CDR1 is MNHEY, CDR2 SVGAGI. Trimming took 2 bases from V and 0 from J, leaving 13 bases between them. The CDR3 has 16 amino acids. In DNA form, the CDR3 reads TGTGCCAGCAGTTACGCTTGGGGGCTGGACCAAGAGACCCAGTACTTC. Protein product: CASSYAWGLDQETQYF.